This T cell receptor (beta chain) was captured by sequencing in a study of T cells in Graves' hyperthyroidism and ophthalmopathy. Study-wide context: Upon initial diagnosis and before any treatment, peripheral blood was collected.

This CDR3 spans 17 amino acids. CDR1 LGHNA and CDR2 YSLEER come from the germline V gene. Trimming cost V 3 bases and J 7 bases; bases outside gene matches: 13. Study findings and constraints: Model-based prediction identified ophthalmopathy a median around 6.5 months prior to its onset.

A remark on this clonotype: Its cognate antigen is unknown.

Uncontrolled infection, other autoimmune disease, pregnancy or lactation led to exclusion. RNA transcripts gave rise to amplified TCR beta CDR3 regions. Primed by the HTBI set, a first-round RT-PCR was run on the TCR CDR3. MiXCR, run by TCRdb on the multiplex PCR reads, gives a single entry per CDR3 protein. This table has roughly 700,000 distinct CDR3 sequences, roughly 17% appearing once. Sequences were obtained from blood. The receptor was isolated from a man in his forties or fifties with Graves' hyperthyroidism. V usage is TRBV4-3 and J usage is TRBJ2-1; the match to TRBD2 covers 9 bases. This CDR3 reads CASSQAIGPSGGNEQFF. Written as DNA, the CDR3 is TGCGCCAGCAGCCAGGCCATCGGTCCCAGCGGGGGGAATGAGCAGTTCTTC.